One sample yielded the 32 T cell receptor beta chains listed below, sequenced in a study of blood T cell repertoires in COVID-19. Sequencing was performed with immunoSEQ multiplex PCR; in TCRdb, only in-frame clones are kept and a portion is missing. The sample shows roughly 140,000 clones, 84% of them seen only once. The source material was peripheral blood. The receptor set was obtained from a man aged 65 to 85 with acute or convalescent COVID-19.

The chain carries TRBV21-1 and TRBJ1-3; the table calls TRBD1, which could not be checked here. TRBV21-1 is recorded as a pseudogene. The CDR3 is made up of 20 amino acids. The DNA for the CDR3 is TGTGCCAGCATCAAAGAGGGACAGGTGGAATTAACGAGCTCTGGAAACACCATATATTTT. This encodes CASIKEGQVELTSSGNTIYF.

This chain uses TRBV5-6 with TRBJ1-5; 8 nucleotides match TRBD1. This CDR3 contains 16 residues. With 1 base clipped from V and 10 bases from J, the junction kept 13 bases outside the gene matches. CDR1 is SGHDT and CDR2 is YYEEEE in the germline V gene. CDR3 sequence: CASSLMRQGYIGPQHF. Here the CDR3 DNA reads TGTGCCAGCAGCTTGATGAGACAGGGGTACATCGGACCCCAGCATTTT. The full variable domain, with the rest looked up from reference TRBV5-6 and TRBJ1-5, is DAGVTQSPTHLIKTRGQQVTLRCSPKSGHDTVSWYQQALGQGPQFIFQYYEEEERQRGNFPDRFSGHQFPNYSSELNVNALLLGDSALYLCASSLMRQGYIGPQHFGDGTRLSIL.

The V call is TRBV11-3, the J call TRBJ2-7; TRBD1 aligns across 8 bases. V lost 5 bases to trimming and J lost 6 bases; unmatched junction nucleotides: 9. The CDR3 is 14 amino acids. Germline CDR1 reads SGHNT; CDR2 reads YENEEA. CDR3 in amino acids: CASSLGAGGSEQYF. The DNA for the CDR3 is TGTGCCAGCAGCCTAGGCGCAGGGGGCTCCGAGCAGTACTTC.

This clone was detected a few times. V and J are TRBV9 and TRBJ2-1; a weak D match, TRBD2 (6 bases). The length of the CDR3 is 16 residues. Trimming took 4 bases from V and 7 from J, leaving 21 bases between them. Germline CDR1 is SGDLS and CDR2 is YYNGEE. In DNA form, the CDR3 reads TGTGCCAGCAGCCCCCGACTAGAAAGATGGGGGAATGAGCAGTTCTTC. Translated: CASSPRLERWGNEQFF.

The rearrangement joins TRBV6-1 to TRBJ1-5; D remains ambiguous. Per the germline V gene, CDR1 is MNHNS and CDR2 is SASEGT. Trimming removed 0 bases from V and 9 bases from J, with 12 bases in between. This CDR3 is built from 14 residues. The CDR3 spells CASSEARSLRPQHF. CDR3 nucleotide sequence: TGTGCCAGCAGTGAAGCTCGGTCATTACGGCCCCAGCATTTT.

J is TRBJ2-5 and V is TRBV24-1; D gene unclear. The V and J ends lost 3 bases and 1 base respectively, with 11 bases between them. This CDR3 comprises 15 residues. CDR1 and CDR2 (germline): KGHDR, SFDVKD. The CDR3 sequence is CATSDGAALQETQYF. DNA for the CDR3: TGTGCCACCAGTGATGGTGCCGCACTCCAAGAGACCCAGTACTTC.

J is TRBJ2-7 and V is TRBV19, with 7 bases fitting TRBD1. V lost 5 bases, J lost 5 bases, and 6 bases stayed unmatched. This CDR3 has 13 residues. The germline V gene has CDR1 LNHDA and CDR2 SQIVND (reference sequence). CDR3 amino acids: CASSGRGTHEQYF. The CDR3 DNA reads as TGTGCCAGTAGTGGCAGGGGGACCCACGAGCAGTACTTC.

The chain uses TRBV28 and TRBJ2-7; unclear D gene. CDR1 and CDR2 from the germline V gene are MDHEN and SYDVKM. The V gene lost 7 bases and the J gene lost 2 bases, with 12 bases spanning the gap. The CDR3 extends over 13 amino acids. The CDR3 DNA is TGTGCCAGCAACCAGGCCCCAACCTACGAGCAGTACTTC. Protein product: CASNQAPTYEQYF.

The gene calls are TRBV12-5 and TRBJ2-1, with D perhaps matching TRBD1 (6 bases). CDR1 and CDR2 (germline): LGHNT, FRNRAP. The CDR3 covers 14 residues. Trimming stripped 7 bases from V and 8 bases from J, with 18 bases between. CDR3 in amino acids: CASAQGQPSHEQFF. DNA for the CDR3: TGTGCTAGTGCCCAAGGACAGCCTTCCCATGAGCAGTTCTTC. Supplemented by reference TRBV12-5 and TRBJ2-1, the full variable domain reads DARVTQTPRHKVTEMGQEVTMRCQPILGHNTVFWYRQTMMQGLELLAYFRNRAPLDDSGMPKDRFSAEMPDATLATLKIQPSEPRDSAVYFCASAQGQPSHEQFFGPGTRLTVL.

The chain carries TRBV12-3 or TRBV12-4 and TRBJ2-2, with D unresolved. This CDR3 has 13 amino acids. Deletions cut 2 bases from V and 6 bases from J, with 7 bases between. Here the CDR3 reads CASSLFLSGELFF. As DNA, the CDR3 is TGTGCCAGCAGTTTATTTTTATCCGGGGAGCTGTTTTTT.

This rearrangement joins TRBV7-2 to TRBJ1-4; D not resolved. CDR1 is SGHTA and CDR2 is FQGNSA in the germline V gene. CDR3 size: 15 residues. Trimming removed 1 base at V and 7 bases at J, with 13 bases between. CDR3 region: CASSLGGSEGEKLFF. The CDR3 DNA is TGTGCCAGCAGCTTAGGAGGGAGTGAGGGTGAAAAACTGTTTTTT.

The gene calls are TRBV28 and TRBJ1-6; 7 nucleotides agree with TRBD1. CDR3 length: 14 amino acids. Per germline, CDR1 MDHEN and CDR2 SYDVKM. Losses at the gene ends were 4 bases for V and 6 bases for J; bases not matched to a gene: 3. CDR3 in DNA: TGTGCCAGCAGTTCACCAGGGGGTAATTCACCCCTCCACTTT. Translating gives CASSSPGGNSPLHF. The full variable domain, in which reference TRBV28 and TRBJ1-6 provide the parts outside the CDR3, is DVKVTQSSRYLVKRTGEKVFLECVQDMDHENMFWYRQDPGLGLRLIYFSYDVKMKEKGDIPEGYSVSREKKERFSLILESASTNQTSMYLCASSSPGGNSPLHFGNGTRLTVT.

The V call is TRBV5-8, the J call TRBJ1-2; a weak D match, TRBD1 (6 bases). The CDR3 has 14 residues. The V and J ends lost 3 bases and 4 bases respectively, with 13 bases between them. CDR1 and CDR2 (germline): SGHTS, YDEGEE. Here the CDR3 DNA reads TGTGCCAGCAGCTCCACGGGGGGCCCCTATGGCTACACCTTC. Protein sequence: CASSSTGGPYGYTF.

This chain uses TRBV19 with TRBJ1-5; 10 bases align to TRBD1. The CDR3 consists of 16 residues. The V gene's germline CDR1 is LNHDA and CDR2 SQIVND (reference sequence). With 5 bases clipped from V and 1 base from J, the junction kept 5 bases outside the gene matches. The CDR3 here is CASSPRQGASNQPQHF. CDR3 DNA: TGTGCCAGTAGTCCGAGACAGGGGGCAAGCAATCAGCCCCAGCATTTT.

This chain connects TRBV28 to TRBJ1-6; D is perhaps TRBD1 (6 bases). Germline CDR1 reads MDHEN; CDR2 reads SYDVKM. V was trimmed by 3 bases and J by 9 bases, leaving 9 bases between them. This CDR3 contains 13 residues. CDR3 coding DNA: TGTGCCAGCAGTTTTCCACAGGGTTCACCCCTCCACTTT. It translates to CASSFPQGSPLHF.

The chain combines TRBV30 with TRBJ1-6; 7 nucleotides agree with TRBD1. This CDR3 has 15 residues. Per germline, CDR1 GTSNPN and CDR2 SVGIG (reference sequence). Trimming removed 1 base from V and 12 bases from J; junction bases left unmatched: 12. CDR3 nucleotide sequence: TGTGCCTGGAGTGCCCTCAGGGGGGAAGGGGAACCCCTCCACTTT. Translating it yields CAWSALRGEGEPLHF.

This clone was picked up a small number of times. The V gene is TRBV24-1, the J gene TRBJ2-3; the D is unclear. There are 15 residues in the CDR3. The germline V and J ends were trimmed by 4 bases and 0 bases, with 10 bases remaining between them. Germline lookup yields CDR1 KGHDR and CDR2 SFDVKD. The CDR3 DNA follows: TGTGCCACCAGTGAGGCCAGATCTAGCACAGATACGCAGTATTTT. As protein: CATSEARSSTDTQYF.

The count of this clone is one. This chain links TRBV5-1 with TRBJ2-2; TRBD1 might be the D (6 bases). The CDR3 extends over 14 amino acids. V was trimmed by 4 bases and J by 5 bases, leaving 12 bases between them. Per the germline V gene, CDR1 is SGHRS and CDR2 is YFSETQ. In DNA form, the CDR3 reads TGCGCCAGCAGCCCTTACAGGGAAACCGGGGAGCTGTTTTTT. Residues: CASSPYRETGELFF.

The J gene is TRBJ2-6, the V gene TRBV13; 8 nucleotides align to TRBD1. J was trimmed by 2 bases and V by 7 bases; bases with no gene match: 7. Germline loops: CDR1 PRHDT, CDR2 FYEKMQ (reference sequence). The CDR3 has 16 residues. The CDR3 protein is CASTLLRGPGANVLTF. CDR3 coding DNA: TGTGCCAGCACCCTCCTCAGGGGGCCTGGGGCCAACGTCCTGACTTTC. Supplemented by reference TRBV13 and TRBJ2-6, the full variable domain reads AAGVIQSPRHLIKEKRETATLKCYPIPRHDTVYWYQQGPGQDPQFLISFYEKMQSDKGSIPDRFSAQQFSDYHSELNMSSLELGDSALYFCASTLLRGPGANVLTFGAGSRLTVL.

This clone was seen a few times. V and J are TRBV5-1 and TRBJ2-1; the D gene is possibly TRBD1 (6 bases). Trimming cost V 0 bases and J 8 bases, with 6 bases left between them. The CDR3 spans 12 residues. Germline-derived CDR1 and CDR2 are SGHRS and YFSETQ. CDR3 in amino acids: CASSLDRDEQFF. The CDR3 DNA follows: TGCGCCAGCAGCTTGGACAGGGATGAGCAGTTCTTC. The whole variable domain, remainder taken from reference TRBV5-1 and TRBJ2-1, is KAGVTQTPRYLIKTRGQQVTLSCSPISGHRSVSWYQQTPGQGLQFLFEYFSETQRNKGNFPGRFSGRQFSNSRSEMNVSTLELGDSALYLCASSLDRDEQFFGPGTRLTVL.

The rearrangement links TRBV25-1 to TRBJ2-6; the D is unclear. The CDR3 totals 15 residues. The ends were cut back, 5 bases at V and 0 bases at J, with 8 bases in the middle. CDR1 is MGHDK, CDR2 SYGVNS, per germline. The CDR3 is CASSHTASGANVLTF. CDR3 bases: TGTGCCAGCAGTCACACAGCCTCTGGGGCCAACGTCCTGACTTTC. Drawing the rest from reference TRBV25-1 and TRBJ2-6, the complete variable domain is EADIYQTPRYLVIGTGKKITLECSQTMGHDKMYWYQQDPGMELHLIHYSYGVNSTEKGDLSSESTVSRIRTEHFPLTLESARPSHTSQYLCASSHTASGANVLTFGAGSRLTVL.

The CDR3 DNA sequence: TGCGCCAGCAGCACACACAATGAGCAGTTCTTC. This sequence encodes CASSTHNEQFF. J is TRBJ2-1 and V is TRBV5-1; D uncertain. The V gene lost 4 bases and the J gene lost 5 bases, with 4 bases spanning the gap. The germline V gene encodes CDR1 SGHRS and CDR2 YFSETQ. This CDR3 has 11 residues.

The chain joins TRBV28 to TRBJ2-7; D is possibly TRBD2 (6 bases). The CDR3 consists of 13 residues. Trimming stripped 6 bases from V and 5 bases from J, with 14 bases between. The germline V gene encodes CDR1 MDHEN and CDR2 SYDVKM. The CDR3 loop reads CASRPQRAHEQYF. The CDR3 DNA is TGTGCCAGCAGGCCTCAGCGGGCCCACGAGCAGTACTTC.

The V gene is TRBV19, the J gene TRBJ1-1; no reliable D call. The germline V gene encodes CDR1 LNHDA and CDR2 SQIVND (reference sequence). Trimming removed 2 bases at V and 5 bases at J, with 15 bases between. CDR3 length: 15 amino acids. Here the CDR3 reads CASSIRFQASTEAFF. The CDR3 nucleotides read TGTGCCAGTAGTATAAGGTTTCAGGCAAGTACTGAAGCTTTCTTT.

The chain uses TRBV19 and TRBJ2-2, with TRBD2 matching over 8 bases. The trim removed 5 bases at V and 0 bases at J, leaving 5 bases unmatched. The germline V gene has CDR1 LNHDA and CDR2 SQIVND (reference sequence). This CDR3 has 16 residues. The CDR3 sequence is CASSPIAGTNTGELFF. The CDR3 DNA follows: TGTGCCAGTAGTCCTATAGCGGGGACGAACACCGGGGAGCTGTTTTTT.

The CDR3 region is CASASDRASGTEAFF. The CDR3 region has the DNA TGTGCCAGCGCCTCGGACAGGGCAAGTGGCACTGAAGCTTTCTTT. The gene calls are TRBV2 and TRBJ1-1, with 8 bases fitting TRBD1. The length of the CDR3 is 15 residues. The germline CDR1 and CDR2 sequences are SNHLY and FYNNEI. V lost 8 bases and J lost 4; bases outside the gene matches: 12.

The CDR3 is CASSLDIQTSYEQYF. CDR3 nucleotide sequence: TGTGCCAGCAGCTTAGATATCCAGACAAGCTACGAGCAGTACTTC. This rearrangement joins TRBV11-2 to TRBJ2-7, with D unresolved. The ends were cut back, 0 bases at V and 3 bases at J, with 12 bases in the middle. The CDR3 is 15 amino acids. The germline CDR1 and CDR2 sequences are SGHAT and FQNNGV.

This clone was counted a single time. The chain joins TRBV3-1 (or the pseudogene TRBV3-2) to TRBJ1-1, with 11 nucleotides matching TRBD1. This CDR3 region has 14 residues. With V trimmed by 4 bases and J by 4 bases, 2 bases remained unmatched. Per the germline V gene, CDR1 is LGHDT and CDR2 is YNNKEL (reference sequence). DNA of the CDR3: TGTGCCAGCAGCCGGACAGGGGGCGGCACTGAAGCTTTCTTT. Protein sequence: CASSRTGGGTEAFF.

The chain's CDR3 is CASTQDRGSYEQYF. In DNA form, the CDR3 reads TGTGCCAGCACGCAAGACAGGGGATCCTACGAGCAGTACTTC. The rearrangement joins TRBV6-5 to TRBJ2-7, with 8 bases that match TRBD1. The CDR3 extends over 14 amino acids. Trimming cost V 7 bases and J 1 base; bases outside gene matches: 6. The V gene's germline CDR1 is MNHEY and CDR2 SVGAGI.

The V call is TRBV2, the J call TRBJ2-2, with 9 bases that match TRBD1. Germline V gives CDR1 SNHLY, CDR2 FYNNEI. The CDR3 loop spans 17 amino acids. Trimming took 6 bases from V and 3 from J; bases not matched to a gene: 11. The CDR3 region has the DNA TGTGCCAGCAGCCCTATCCCGGGACAGGGCTACACCGGGGAGCTGTTTTTT. Its translation is CASSPIPGQGYTGELFF.

V and J are TRBV19 and TRBJ2-1; 14 nucleotides line up with TRBD2. The CDR3 is 14 amino acids. V lost 5 bases and J lost 10; bases outside the gene matches: 4. Germline CDR1 and CDR2: LNHDA and SQIVND (reference sequence). The CDR3 nucleotides read TGTGCCAGTAGTGGACTAGCGGGAGGTCGGGAGCAGTTCTTC. This translates into CASSGLAGGREQFF.

DNA of the CDR3: TGTGCCAGCAGCGTAGATTCCGAGAATGGCTACACCTTC. Amino acid sequence: CASSVDSENGYTF. V is TRBV9 and J is TRBJ1-2; no firm D call. V lost 0 bases and J lost 6, with 9 bases in between. The germline V gene has CDR1 SGDLS and CDR2 YYNGEE. The CDR3 covers 13 residues. The variable domain in full, with the rest retrieved from reference TRBV9 and TRBJ1-2, is DSGVTQTPKHLITATGQRVTLRCSPRSGDLSVYWYQQSLDQGLQFLIQYYNGEERAKGNILERFSAQQFPDLHSELNLSSLELGDSALYFCASSVDSENGYTFGSGTRLTVV.